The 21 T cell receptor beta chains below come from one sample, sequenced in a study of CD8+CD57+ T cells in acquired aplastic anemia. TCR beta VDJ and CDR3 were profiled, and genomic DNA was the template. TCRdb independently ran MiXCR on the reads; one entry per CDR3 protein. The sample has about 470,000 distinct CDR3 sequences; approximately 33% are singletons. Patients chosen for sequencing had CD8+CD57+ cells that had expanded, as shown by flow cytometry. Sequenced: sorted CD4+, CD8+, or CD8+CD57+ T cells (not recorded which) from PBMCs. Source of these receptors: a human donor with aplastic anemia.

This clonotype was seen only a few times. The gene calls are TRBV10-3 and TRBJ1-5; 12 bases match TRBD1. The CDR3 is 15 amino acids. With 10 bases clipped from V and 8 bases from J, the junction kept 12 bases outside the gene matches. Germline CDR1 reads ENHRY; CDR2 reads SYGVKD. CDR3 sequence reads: CATSWGTGGTEPQHF. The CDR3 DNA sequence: TGTGCCACCTCGTGGGGGACAGGGGGCACGGAGCCCCAGCATTTT.

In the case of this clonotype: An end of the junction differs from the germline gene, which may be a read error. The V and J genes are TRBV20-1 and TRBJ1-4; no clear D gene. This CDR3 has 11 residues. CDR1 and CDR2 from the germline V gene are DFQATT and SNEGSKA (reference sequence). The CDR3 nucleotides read TGCAGTGCTAGTCCTAATGAAAAACTGCTTTTT. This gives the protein CSASPNEKLLF.

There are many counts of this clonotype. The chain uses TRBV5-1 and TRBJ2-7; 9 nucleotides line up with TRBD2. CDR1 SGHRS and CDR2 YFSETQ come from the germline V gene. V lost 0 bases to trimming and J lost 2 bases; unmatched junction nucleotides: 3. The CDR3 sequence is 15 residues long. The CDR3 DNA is TGCGCCAGCAGCTTGGAGGCGGGAGGGCCCTACGAGCAGTACTTC. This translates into CASSLEAGGPYEQYF.

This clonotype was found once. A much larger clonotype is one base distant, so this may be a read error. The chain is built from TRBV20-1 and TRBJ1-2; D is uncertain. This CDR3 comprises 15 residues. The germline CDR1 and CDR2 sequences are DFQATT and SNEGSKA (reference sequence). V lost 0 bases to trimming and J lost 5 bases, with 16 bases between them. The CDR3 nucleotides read TGCAGTGCTAGAGACCCTACAGTGGCCATTTATGGCTACACCTTC. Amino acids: CSARDPTVAIYGYTF.

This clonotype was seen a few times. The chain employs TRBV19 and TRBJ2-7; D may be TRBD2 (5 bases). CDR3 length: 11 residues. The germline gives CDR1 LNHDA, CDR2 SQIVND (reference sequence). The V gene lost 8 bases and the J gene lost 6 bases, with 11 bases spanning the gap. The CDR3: CASRGLSEQYF. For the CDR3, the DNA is TGTGCCAGTCGCGGACTGTCCGAGCAGTACTTC.

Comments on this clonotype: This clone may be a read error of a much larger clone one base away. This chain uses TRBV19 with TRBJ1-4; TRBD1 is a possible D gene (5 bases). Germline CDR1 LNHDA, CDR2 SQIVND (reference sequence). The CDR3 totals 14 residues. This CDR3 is CAGRTGRKNEKLFF. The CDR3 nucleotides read TGTGCCGGTAGAACGGGACGGAAAAATGAAAAACTGTTTTTT.

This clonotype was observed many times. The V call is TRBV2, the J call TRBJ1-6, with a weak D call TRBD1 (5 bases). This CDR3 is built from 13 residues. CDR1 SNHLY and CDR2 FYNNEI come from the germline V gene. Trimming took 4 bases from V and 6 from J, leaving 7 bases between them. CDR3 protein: CASSVQANSPLHF. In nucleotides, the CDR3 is TGTGCCAGCAGTGTACAGGCTAATTCACCCCTCCACTTT.

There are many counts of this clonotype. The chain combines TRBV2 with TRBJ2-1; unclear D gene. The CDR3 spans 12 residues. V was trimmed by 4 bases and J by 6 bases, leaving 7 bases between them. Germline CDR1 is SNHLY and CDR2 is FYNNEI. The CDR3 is CASSVLINEQFF. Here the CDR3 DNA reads TGTGCCAGCAGTGTTCTGATCAATGAGCAGTTCTTC. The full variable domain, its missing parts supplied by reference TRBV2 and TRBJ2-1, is EPEVTQTPSHQVTQMGQEVILRCVPISNHLYFYWYRQILGQKVEFLVSFYNNEISEKSEIFDDQFSVERPDGSNFTLKIRSTKLEDSAMYFCASSVLINEQFFGPGTRLTVL.

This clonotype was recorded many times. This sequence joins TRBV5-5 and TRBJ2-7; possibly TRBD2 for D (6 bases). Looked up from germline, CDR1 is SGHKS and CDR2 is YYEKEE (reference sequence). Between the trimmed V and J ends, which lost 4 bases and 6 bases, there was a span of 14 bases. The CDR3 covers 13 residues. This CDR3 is CASSPGMGGEQYF. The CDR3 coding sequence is TGTGCCAGCAGCCCGGGAATGGGAGGCGAGCAGTACTTC.

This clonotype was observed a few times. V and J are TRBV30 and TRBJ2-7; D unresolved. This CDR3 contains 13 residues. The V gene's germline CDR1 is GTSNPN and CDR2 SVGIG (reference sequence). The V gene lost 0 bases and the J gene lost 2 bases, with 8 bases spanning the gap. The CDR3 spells CAWSVGRTYEQYF. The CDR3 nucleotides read TGTGCCTGGAGTGTTGGTCGGACCTACGAGCAGTACTTC. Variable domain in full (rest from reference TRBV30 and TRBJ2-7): SQTIHQWPATLVQPVGSPLSLECTVEGTSNPNLYWYRQAAGRGLQLLFYSVGIGQISSEVPQNLSASRPQDRQFILSSKKLLLSDSGFYLCAWSVGRTYEQYFGPGTRLTVT.

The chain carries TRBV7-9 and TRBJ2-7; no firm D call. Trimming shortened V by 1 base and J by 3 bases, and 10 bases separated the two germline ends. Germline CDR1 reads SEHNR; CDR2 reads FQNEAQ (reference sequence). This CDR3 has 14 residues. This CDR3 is CASSLVRPDYEQYF. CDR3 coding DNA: TGTGCCAGCAGCTTAGTCAGGCCGGACTACGAGCAGTACTTC.

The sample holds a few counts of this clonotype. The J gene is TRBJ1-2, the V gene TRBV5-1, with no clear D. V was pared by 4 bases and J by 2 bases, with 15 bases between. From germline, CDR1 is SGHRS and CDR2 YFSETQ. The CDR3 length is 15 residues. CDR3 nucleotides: TGCGCCAGCAGCCAAGGTCACGTCGAGAACTATGGCTACACCTTC. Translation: CASSQGHVENYGYTF.

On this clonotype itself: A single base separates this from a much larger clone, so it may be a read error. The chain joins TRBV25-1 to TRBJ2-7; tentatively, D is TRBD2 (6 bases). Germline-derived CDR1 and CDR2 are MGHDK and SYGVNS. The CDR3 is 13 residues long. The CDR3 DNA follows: TGTGCCAGCAGCCGGGGACTCGGCGTTGAGCGGTACTTC. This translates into CASSRGLGVERYF.

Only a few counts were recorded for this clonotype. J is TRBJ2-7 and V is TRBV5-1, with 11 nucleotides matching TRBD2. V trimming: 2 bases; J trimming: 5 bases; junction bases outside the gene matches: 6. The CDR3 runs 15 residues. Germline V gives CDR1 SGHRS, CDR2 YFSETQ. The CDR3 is CASSFSSGRRNEQYF. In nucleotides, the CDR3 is TGCGCCAGCAGCTTTTCTAGCGGGAGGAGAAACGAGCAGTACTTC. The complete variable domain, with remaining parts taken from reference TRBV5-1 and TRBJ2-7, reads KAGVTQTPRYLIKTRGQQVTLSCSPISGHRSVSWYQQTPGQGLQFLFEYFSETQRNKGNFPGRFSGRQFSNSRSEMNVSTLELGDSALYLCASSFSSGRRNEQYFGPGTRLTVT.

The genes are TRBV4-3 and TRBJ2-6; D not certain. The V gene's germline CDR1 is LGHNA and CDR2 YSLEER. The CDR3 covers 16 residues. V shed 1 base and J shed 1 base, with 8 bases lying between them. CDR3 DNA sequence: TGCGCCAGCAGCCAAGGTCAGATTTCTGGGGCCAACGTCCTGACTTTC. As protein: CASSQGQISGANVLTF.

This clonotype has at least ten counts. CDR3 nucleotide sequence: TGTGCCAGCAGCTCCCTATCCGCGTACCAAGAGACCCAGTACTTC. Protein sequence: CASSSLSAYQETQYF. The genes are TRBV7-9 and TRBJ2-5; no firm D call. Trimming pared 4 bases from V and 0 bases from J, leaving 12 bases between. The length of the CDR3 is 15 residues. Per the germline V gene, CDR1 is SEHNR and CDR2 is FQNEAQ (reference sequence).

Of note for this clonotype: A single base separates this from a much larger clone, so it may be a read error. The CDR3 reads CASGLRDSGYTF. CDR3 nucleotides: TGTGCCAGCGGTTTAAGGGACAGTGGCTACACCTTC. The chain joins TRBV12-3 or TRBV12-4 to TRBJ1-2; 7 bases agree with TRBD1. There are 12 residues in the CDR3.

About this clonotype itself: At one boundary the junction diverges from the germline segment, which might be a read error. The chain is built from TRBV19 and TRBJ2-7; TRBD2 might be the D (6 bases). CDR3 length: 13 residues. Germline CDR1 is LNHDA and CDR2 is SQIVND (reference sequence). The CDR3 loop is CATSSGDSDEQYF. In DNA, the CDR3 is TGTGCCACCTCCTCGGGGGACTCCGACGAGCAGTACTTC.

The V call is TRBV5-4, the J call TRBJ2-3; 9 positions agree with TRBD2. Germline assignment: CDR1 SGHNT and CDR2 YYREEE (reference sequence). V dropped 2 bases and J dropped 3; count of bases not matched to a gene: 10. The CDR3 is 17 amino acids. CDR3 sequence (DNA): TGTGCCAGCAGCTTATTGGCCAGCGGGGGGAGGACAGATACGCAGTATTTT. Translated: CASSLLASGGRTDTQYF.

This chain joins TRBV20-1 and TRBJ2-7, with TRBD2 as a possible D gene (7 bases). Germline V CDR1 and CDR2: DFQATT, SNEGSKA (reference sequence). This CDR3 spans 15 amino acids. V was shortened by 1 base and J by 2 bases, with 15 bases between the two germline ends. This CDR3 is CSARGLRGPPYEQYF. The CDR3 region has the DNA TGCAGTGCTAGAGGGCTGCGGGGGCCCCCCTACGAGCAGTACTTC.

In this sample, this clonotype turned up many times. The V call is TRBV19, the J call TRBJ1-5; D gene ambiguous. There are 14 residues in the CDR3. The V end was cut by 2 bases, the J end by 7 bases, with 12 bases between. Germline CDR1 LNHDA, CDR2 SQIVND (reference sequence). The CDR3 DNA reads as TGTGCCAGTAGTATAACCCCACACCAGCAGCCCCAGCATTTT. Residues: CASSITPHQQPQHF.